This TCR beta chain was found in a study of post-analysis software for immune sequencing data. Background on the study: Several disease courses (relapsing-remitting, secondary progressive and progressive-relapsing) of multiple sclerosis were included.

Unique molecular identifiers were carried by the TCR beta cDNA libraries. Out of roughly 0.85 to 11 million T cells, about 520,000 cDNA molecules were generated. TCRdb reanalysed the PCR reads using MiXCR and keeps one entry per CDR3 protein. This sample has hundreds of thousands of distinct CDR3 sequences, with about 57% found just once. General observations from the study: Batch-matched samples strongly co-clustered by F measure. About five TRBV segments occurring more often in patients than controls included TRBV5-6, TRBV5-1 and TRBV20-1. Controls showed significantly higher normalized Chao1 diversity than did multiple sclerosis patients.

Per the germline V gene, CDR1 is MNHEY and CDR2 is SVGAGI. With 0 bases clipped from V and 6 bases from J, the junction kept 14 bases outside the gene matches. The CDR3 loop spans 19 amino acids. Concerning this clonotype: Its antigen is undetermined.

V is TRBV6-5 and J is TRBJ1-2; TRBD1 matches 12 bases. The sample comprised blood. This clonotype originated in a girl under 18 with multiple sclerosis. CDR3 loop: CASSYSFGTGGARLNGYTF. The CDR3 DNA reads as TGTGCCAGCAGTTACTCCTTCGGGACAGGGGGCGCGAGGTTAAATGGCTACACCTTC.